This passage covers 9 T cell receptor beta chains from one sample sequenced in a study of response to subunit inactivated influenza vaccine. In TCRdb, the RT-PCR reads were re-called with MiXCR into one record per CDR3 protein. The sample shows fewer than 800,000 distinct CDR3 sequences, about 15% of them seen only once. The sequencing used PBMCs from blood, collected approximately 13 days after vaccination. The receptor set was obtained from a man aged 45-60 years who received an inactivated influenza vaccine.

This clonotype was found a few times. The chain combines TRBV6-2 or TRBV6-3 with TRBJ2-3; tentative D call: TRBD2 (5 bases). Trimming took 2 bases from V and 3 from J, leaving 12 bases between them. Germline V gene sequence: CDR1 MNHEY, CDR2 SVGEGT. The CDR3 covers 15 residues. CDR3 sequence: CASSYPSRGTDTQYF. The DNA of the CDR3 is TGTGCCAGCAGTTACCCGAGTCGGGGAACAGATACGCAGTATTTT.

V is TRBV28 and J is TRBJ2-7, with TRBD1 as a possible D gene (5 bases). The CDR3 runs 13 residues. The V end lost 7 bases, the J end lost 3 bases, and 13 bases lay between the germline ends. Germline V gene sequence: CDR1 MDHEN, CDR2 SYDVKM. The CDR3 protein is CASTGPPLYEQYF. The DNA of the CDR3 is TGTGCCAGCACAGGGCCCCCTCTCTACGAGCAGTACTTC.

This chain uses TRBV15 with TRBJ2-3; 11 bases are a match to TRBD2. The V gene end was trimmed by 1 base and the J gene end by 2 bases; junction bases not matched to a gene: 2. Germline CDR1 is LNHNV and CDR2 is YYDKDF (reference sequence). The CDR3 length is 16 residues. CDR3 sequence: CATSRASGGSTDTQYF. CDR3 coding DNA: TGTGCCACCAGCAGAGCTAGCGGGGGGTCCACAGATACGCAGTATTTT.

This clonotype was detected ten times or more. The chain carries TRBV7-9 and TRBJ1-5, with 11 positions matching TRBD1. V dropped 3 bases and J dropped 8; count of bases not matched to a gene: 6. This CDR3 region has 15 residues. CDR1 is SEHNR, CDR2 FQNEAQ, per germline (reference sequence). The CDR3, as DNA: TGTGCCAGCAGCTTGGGACAGGGGGTAACAGAGCCCCAGCATTTT. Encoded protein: CASSLGQGVTEPQHF.

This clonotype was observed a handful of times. The CDR3 is CASSPDRAFYNEQFF. In DNA form, the CDR3 reads TGTGCCAGCAGCCCTGACAGGGCCTTCTACAATGAGCAGTTCTTC. The V gene is TRBV7-2, the J gene TRBJ2-1, with 7 bases that match TRBD1. There are 15 residues in the CDR3. Germline loops: CDR1 SGHTA, CDR2 FQGNSA. V trimming: 5 bases; J trimming: 3 bases; junction bases outside the gene matches: 7.

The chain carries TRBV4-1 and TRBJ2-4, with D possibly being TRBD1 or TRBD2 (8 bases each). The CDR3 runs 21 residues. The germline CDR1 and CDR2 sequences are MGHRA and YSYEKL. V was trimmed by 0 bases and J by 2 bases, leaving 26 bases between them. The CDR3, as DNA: TGCGCCAGCAGCCAAGAGATTCTCCGTGGGACAGGCGGGGGGACCAAAAACATTCAGTACTTC. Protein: CASSQEILRGTGGGTKNIQYF.

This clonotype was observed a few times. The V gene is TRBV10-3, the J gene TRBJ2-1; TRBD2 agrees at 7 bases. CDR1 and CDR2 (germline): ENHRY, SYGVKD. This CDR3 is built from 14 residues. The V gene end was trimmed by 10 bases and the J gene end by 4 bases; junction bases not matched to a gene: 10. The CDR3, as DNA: TGTGCCACCGCCGGGACTACCATTTACAATGAGCAGTTCTTC. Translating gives CATAGTTIYNEQFF.

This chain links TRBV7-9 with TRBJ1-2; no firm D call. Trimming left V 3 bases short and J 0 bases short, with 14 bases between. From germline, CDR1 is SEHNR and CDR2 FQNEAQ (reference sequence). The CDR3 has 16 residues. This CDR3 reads CASSLTPTRANYGYTF. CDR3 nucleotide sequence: TGTGCCAGCAGCTTGACCCCCACCCGTGCTAACTATGGCTACACCTTC. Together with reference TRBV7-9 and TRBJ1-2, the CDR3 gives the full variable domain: DTGVSQNPRHKITKRGQNVTFRCDPISEHNRLYWYRQTLGQGPEFLTYFQNEAQLEKSRLLSDRFSAERPKGSFSTLEIQRTEQGDSAMYLCASSLTPTRANYGYTFGSGTRLTVV.

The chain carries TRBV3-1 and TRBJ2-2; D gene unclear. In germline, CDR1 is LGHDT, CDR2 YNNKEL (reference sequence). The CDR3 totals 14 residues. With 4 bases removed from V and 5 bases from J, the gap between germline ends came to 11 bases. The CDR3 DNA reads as TGTGCCAGCAGCCTCTTTGGGAAAACCGGGGAGCTGTTTTTT. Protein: CASSLFGKTGELFF.